This record looks at one T cell receptor (beta chain) sequence and its context. Under the authors' procedure: The authors estimated nucleated cell counts from reference gene primer amplification. The repertoire was sequenced with immunoSEQ multiplex PCR; TCRdb's copy has only in-frame clones and lacks some. The D gene and trimming were derived from the DNA, and the V and J assignments and clone size from that table. The profile shows over 450,000 clones, 89% of them singletons. The sample originates from a study of blood T cell repertoires in COVID-19. In the study overall: From the United States, Italy and Spain came samples of acute and convalescent COVID-19. T cells, B-cell-depleted T cells, or PBMCs provided the cDNA or gDNA that served as material.

While infection was still active, Seattle patients were enrolled and then followed longitudinally. Per the germline V gene, CDR1 is SGHRS and CDR2 is YFSETQ. V trimming: 0 bases; J trimming: 5 bases; junction bases outside the gene matches: 6. The CDR3 length is 15 residues. The sample comprised peripheral blood. V gene TRBV5-1 combines with J gene TRBJ2-5, with 8 bases identical to TRBD1. This receptor was identified in a man in his late teens or twenties with COVID-19, enrolled during active disease. The CDR3 region has the DNA TGCGCCAGCAGCTTGGAGGGACAGGAGTGGGAGACCCAGTACTTC. It specifies CASSLEGQEWETQYF.